This TCR beta chain was documented in a study of patients and donors after allogeneic stem cell transplantation. The CDR3 runs to 13 residues. Germline lookup yields CDR1 SGHRS and CDR2 YFSETQ. V lost 4 bases and J 3 bases, leaving 9 bases between the germline ends. TCRdb called the RT-PCR reads again in MiXCR, with one record for every CDR3 protein. This sample has 410,000 or so distinct CDR3 sequences, with 16% found just once. The gene calls are TRBV5-1 and TRBJ2-3, with a weak D call TRBD1 (6 bases). Sequencing was carried out using blood, either unsorted or a sorted T cell fraction (not recorded which). This clonotype was obtained from a human donor who was either an allogeneic HSCT recipient or a stem cell or donor lymphocyte infusion donor (not recorded which). It is not recorded whose cells these are; they may come from a transplant donor. CDR3 protein: CASSTGSTDTQYF. CDR3 nucleotide sequence: TGCGCCAGCAGCACAGGGAGTACAGATACGCAGTATTTT.